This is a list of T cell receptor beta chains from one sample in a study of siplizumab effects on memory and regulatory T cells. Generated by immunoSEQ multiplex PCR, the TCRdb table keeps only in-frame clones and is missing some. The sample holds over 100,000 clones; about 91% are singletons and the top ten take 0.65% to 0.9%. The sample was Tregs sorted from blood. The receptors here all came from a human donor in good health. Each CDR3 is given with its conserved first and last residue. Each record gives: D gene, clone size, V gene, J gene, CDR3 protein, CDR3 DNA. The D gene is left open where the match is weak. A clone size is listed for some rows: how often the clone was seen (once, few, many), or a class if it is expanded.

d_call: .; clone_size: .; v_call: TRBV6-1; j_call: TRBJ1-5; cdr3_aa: CASSGSGKSNQPQHF; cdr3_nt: TGTGCCAGCAGTGGCTCAGGGAAGAGCAATCAGCCCCAGCATTTT
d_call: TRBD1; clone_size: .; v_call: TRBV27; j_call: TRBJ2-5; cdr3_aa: CASSLSRRGQETQYF; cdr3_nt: TGTGCCAGCAGTTTATCGCGCAGGGGGCAAGAGACCCAGTACTTC
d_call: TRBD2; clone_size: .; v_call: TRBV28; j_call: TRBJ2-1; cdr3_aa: CASRPLLAGVPNEQFF; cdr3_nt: TGTGCCAGCAGACCTCTCCTAGCGGGAGTACCCAATGAGCAGTTCTTC
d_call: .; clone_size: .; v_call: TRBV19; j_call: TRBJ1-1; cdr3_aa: CASSIANLDEAFF; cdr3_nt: TGTGCCAGTAGTATAGCAAACCTCGATGAAGCTTTCTTT
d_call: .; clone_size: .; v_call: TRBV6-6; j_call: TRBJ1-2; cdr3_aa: CASRLQGRDYGYTF; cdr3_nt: TGTGCCAGCAGACTACAGGGTAGGGACTATGGCTACACCTTC
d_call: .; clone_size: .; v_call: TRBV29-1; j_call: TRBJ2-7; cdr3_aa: CSVGRDLRYEQYF; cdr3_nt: TGCAGCGTGGGACGGGACCTACGCTACGAGCAGTACTTC
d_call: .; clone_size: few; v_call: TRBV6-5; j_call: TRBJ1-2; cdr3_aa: CASSYLGPGGYTF; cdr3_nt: TGTGCCAGCAGTTACTTGGGCCCAGGGGGCTACACCTTC
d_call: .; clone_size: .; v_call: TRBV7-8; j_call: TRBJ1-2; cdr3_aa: CASSSLNYGYTF; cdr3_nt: TGTGCCAGCAGCTCCCTCAACTATGGCTACACCTTC
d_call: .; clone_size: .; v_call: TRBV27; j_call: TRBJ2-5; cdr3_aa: CASSPTRAETQYF; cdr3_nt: TGTGCCAGCAGTCCGACTAGAGCGGAGACCCAGTACTTC
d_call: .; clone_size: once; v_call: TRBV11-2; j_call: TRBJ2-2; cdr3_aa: CASSLDHGIAGELFF; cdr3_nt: TGTGCCAGCAGCTTAGATCACGGGATAGCCGGGGAGCTGTTTTTT
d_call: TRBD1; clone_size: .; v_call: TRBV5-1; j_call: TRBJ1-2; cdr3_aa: CASSLSGQGGGYTF; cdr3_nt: TGCGCCAGCAGCTTATCGGGACAGGGGGGCGGCTACACCTTC
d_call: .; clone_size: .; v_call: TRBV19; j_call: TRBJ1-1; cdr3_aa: CASSMWQNTEAFF; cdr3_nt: TGTGCCAGTAGTATGTGGCAGAACACTGAAGCTTTCTTT
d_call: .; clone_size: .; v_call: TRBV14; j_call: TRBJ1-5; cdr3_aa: CASSRGAGNQPQHF; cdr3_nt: TGTGCCAGCAGCCGGGGCGCCGGCAATCAGCCCCAGCATTTT
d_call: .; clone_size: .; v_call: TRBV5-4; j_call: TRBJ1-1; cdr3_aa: CASSLMNGEAFF; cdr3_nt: TGTGCCAGCAGTTTAATGAACGGTGAAGCTTTCTTT
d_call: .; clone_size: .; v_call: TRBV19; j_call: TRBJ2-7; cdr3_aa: CASSMNTGGGREQYF; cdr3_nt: TGTGCCAGTAGTATGAATACCGGCGGTGGGAGGGAGCAGTACTTC
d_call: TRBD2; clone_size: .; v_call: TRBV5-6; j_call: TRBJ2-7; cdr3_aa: CASSLGGGEQYF; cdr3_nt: TGTGCCAGCAGCTTGGGCGGGGGTGAGCAGTACTTC
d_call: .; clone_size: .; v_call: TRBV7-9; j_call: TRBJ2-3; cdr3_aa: CASSGQFGTDTQYF; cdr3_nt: TGTGCCAGCAGCGGGCAGTTCGGGACAGATACGCAGTATTTT
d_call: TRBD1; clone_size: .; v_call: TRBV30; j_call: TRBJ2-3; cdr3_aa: CASGQGAFYTDTQYF; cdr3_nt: TGTGCCTCAGGACAGGGCGCATTCTACACAGATACGCAGTATTTT
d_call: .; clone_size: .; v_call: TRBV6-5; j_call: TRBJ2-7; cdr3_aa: CASSATGWYEQYF; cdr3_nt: TGTGCCAGCAGTGCAACAGGGTGGTACGAGCAGTACTTC
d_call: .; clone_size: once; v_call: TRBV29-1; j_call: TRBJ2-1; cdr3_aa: CSVVGEQNNEQFF; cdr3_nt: TGCAGCGTTGTGGGGGAGCAGAACAATGAGCAGTTCTTC
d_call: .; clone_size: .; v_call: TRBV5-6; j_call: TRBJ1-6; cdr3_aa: CASSPRAKSNSPLHF; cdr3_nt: TGTGCCAGCAGCCCCCGGGCCAAGTCTAATTCACCCCTCCACTTT
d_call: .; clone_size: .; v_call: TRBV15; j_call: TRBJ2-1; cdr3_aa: CATSRDLGVPYNEQFF; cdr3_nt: TGTGCCACCAGCAGAGATTTAGGGGTGCCCTACAATGAGCAGTTCTTC
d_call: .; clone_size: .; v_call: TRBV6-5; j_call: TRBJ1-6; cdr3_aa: CATKQGLNSPLHF; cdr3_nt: TGTGCCACCAAACAGGGACTTAATTCACCCCTCCACTTT
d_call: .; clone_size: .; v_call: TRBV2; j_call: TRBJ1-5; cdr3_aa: CASSSEHSNQPQHF; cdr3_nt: TGTGCCAGCAGTTCAGAACATAGCAATCAGCCCCAGCATTTT
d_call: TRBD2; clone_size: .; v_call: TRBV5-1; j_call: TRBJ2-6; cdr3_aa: CASSLTFRLASGANVLTF; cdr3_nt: TGCGCCAGCAGCTTGACCTTTAGACTAGCTTCTGGGGCCAACGTCCTGACTTTC
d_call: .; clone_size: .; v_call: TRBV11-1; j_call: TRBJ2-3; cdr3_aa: CASSLVGGPGPSTDTQYF; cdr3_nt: TGTGCCAGCAGCTTAGTCGGCGGTCCAGGTCCTAGCACAGATACGCAGTATTTT
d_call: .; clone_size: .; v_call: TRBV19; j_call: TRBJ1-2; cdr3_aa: CASSNPQGRNYGYTF; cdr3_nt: TGTGCCAGTAGTAATCCCCAGGGGCGCAACTATGGCTACACCTTC
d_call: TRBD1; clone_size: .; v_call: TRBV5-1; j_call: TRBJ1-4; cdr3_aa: CASSLRQGNEKLFF; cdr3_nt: TGCGCCAGCAGCCTGAGACAGGGGAATGAAAAACTGTTTTTT
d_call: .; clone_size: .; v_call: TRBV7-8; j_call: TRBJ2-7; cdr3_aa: CASTSSYEQYF; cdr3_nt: TGTGCCAGCACAAGTTCCTACGAGCAGTACTTC
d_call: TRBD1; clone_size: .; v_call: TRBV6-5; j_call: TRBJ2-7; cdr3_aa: CASRPGTARIYEQYF; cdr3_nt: TGTGCCAGCAGACCCGGGACAGCGAGAATCTACGAGCAGTACTTC
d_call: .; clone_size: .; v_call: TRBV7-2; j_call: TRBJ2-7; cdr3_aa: CASSLVVGREQYF; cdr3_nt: TGTGCCAGCAGCTTAGTTGTCGGGCGCGAGCAGTACTTC
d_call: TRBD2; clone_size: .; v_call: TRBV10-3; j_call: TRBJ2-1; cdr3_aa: CAIAGRGDEQFF; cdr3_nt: TGTGCCATCGCGGGGAGGGGTGATGAGCAGTTCTTC
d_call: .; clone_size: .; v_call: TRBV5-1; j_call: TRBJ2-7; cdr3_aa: CASRWAPSPSSYEQYF; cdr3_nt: TGCGCCAGCAGATGGGCCCCATCACCGAGCTCCTACGAGCAGTACTTC
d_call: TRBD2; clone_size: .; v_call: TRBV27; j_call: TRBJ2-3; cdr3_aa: CASSLGLAGVRGFTDTQYF; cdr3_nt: TGTGCCAGCAGTTTGGGACTAGCGGGAGTAAGGGGTTTCACAGATACGCAGTATTTT
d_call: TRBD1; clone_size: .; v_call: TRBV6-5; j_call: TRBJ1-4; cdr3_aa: CAGSRQGSEKLFF; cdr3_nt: TGTGCCGGCAGCCGACAGGGCAGTGAAAAACTGTTTTTT
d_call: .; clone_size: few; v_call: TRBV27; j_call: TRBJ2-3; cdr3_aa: CASSFVGSDTQYF; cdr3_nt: TGTGCCAGCAGTTTTGTGGGGTCAGATACGCAGTATTTT
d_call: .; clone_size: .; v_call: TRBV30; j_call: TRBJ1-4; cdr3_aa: CAWSVGTKNEKLFF; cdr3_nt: TGTGCCTGGAGTGTCGGGACCAAAAATGAAAAACTGTTTTTT